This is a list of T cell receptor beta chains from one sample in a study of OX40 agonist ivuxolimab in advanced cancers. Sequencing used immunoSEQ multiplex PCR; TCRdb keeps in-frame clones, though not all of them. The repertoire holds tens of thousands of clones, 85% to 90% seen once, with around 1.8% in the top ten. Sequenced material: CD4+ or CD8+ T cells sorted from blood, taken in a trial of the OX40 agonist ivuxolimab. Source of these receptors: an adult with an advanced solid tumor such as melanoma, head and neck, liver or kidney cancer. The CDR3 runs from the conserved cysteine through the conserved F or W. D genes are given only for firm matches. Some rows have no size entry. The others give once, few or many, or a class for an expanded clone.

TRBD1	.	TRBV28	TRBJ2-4	CASSLYGQGAYIQYF	TGTGCCAGCAGTTTATACGGCCAGGGGGCGTACATTCAGTACTTC
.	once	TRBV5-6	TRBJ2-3	CASSLGEGGTDTQYF	TGTGCCAGCAGCTTGGGGGAAGGGGGCACAGATACGCAGTATTTT
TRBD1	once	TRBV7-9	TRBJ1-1	CASSSAGGTNTEAFF	TGTGCCAGCAGCTCGGCAGGGGGGACTAACACTGAAGCTTTCTTT
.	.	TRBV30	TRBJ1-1	CAWSDGNTEAFF	TGTGCCTGGAGTGACGGGAACACTGAAGCTTTCTTT
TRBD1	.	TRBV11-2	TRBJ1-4	CASSPTGGTNEKLFF	TGTGCCAGCAGCCCTACAGGGGGGACTAATGAAAAACTGTTTTTT
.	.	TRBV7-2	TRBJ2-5	CASSLGSGETQYF	TGTGCCAGCAGCTTAGGATCCGGGGAGACCCAGTACTTC
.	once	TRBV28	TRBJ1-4	CASSLDMGEKLFF	TGTGCCAGCAGTCTAGACATGGGTGAAAAACTGTTTTTT
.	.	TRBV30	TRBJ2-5	CAWSVVRYQETQYF	TGTGCCTGGAGTGTAGTCAGGTACCAAGAGACCCAGTACTTC
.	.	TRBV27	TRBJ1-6	CASSLSLGTAPSPLHF	TGTGCCAGCAGTTTATCATTGGGGACGGCCCCTTCACCCCTCCACTTT
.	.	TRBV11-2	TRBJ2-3	CASSAGGTQYF	TGTGCCAGCAGCGCTGGGGGCACGCAGTATTTT
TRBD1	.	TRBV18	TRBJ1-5	CASSLGQDSNQPQHF	TGTGCCAGCTCCCTGGGACAGGATAGCAATCAGCCCCAGCATTTT
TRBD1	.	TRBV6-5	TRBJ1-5	CASSTGQGIYQPQHF	TGTGCCAGCAGTACGGGACAGGGGATTTACCAGCCCCAGCATTTT
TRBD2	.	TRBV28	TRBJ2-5	CASKTSGTSGFQETQYF	TGTGCCAGCAAAACTTCCGGGACTAGCGGGTTCCAAGAGACCCAGTACTTC
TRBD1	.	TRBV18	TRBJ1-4	CASSPKGQGVRELFF	TGTGCCAGCTCACCAAAGGGACAGGGCGTAAGGGAACTGTTTTTT
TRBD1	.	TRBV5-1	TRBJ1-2	CASSFLNLGQGYGYTF	TGCGCCAGCAGCTTCCTTAATTTGGGACAGGGGTATGGCTACACCTTC
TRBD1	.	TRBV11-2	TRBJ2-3	CASSSDRVSTDTQYF	TGTGCCAGCAGCTCCGACAGGGTTAGCACAGATACGCAGTATTTT
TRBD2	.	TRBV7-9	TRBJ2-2	CASSFPSGGRNTGELFF	TGTGCCAGCAGCTTCCCCAGCGGGGGGCGGAACACCGGGGAGCTGTTTTTT
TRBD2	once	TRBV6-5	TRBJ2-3	CASSYGGGRGTDTQYF	TGTGCCAGCAGTTACGGAGGCGGGAGGGGCACAGATACGCAGTATTTT
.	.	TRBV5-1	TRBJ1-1	CASSRGGSLGTEAFF	TGCGCCAGCAGCCGAGGGGGGTCACTGGGGACTGAAGCTTTCTTT